This T cell receptor beta chain emerged from a study of control samples from healthy donors and cancer patients. Profiled with immunoSEQ multiplex PCR; TCRdb holds only in-frame clones, not every one. The sample shows around 170,000 clones, around 90% of them seen only once. The CDR3 has 15 amino acids. The germline V gene encodes CDR1 MNHNS and CDR2 SASEGT. Trimming removed 2 bases at V and 0 bases at J, with 11 bases between. The specimen was blood. This receptor was taken from a woman in her 30s in good health. The chain joins TRBV6-1 to TRBJ2-7; possible D gene TRBD1, 6 bases. The CDR3 DNA reads as TGTGCCAGCAGTGAATGGGGGCTGAGCTCCTACGAGCAGTACGTC. Amino acid sequence: CASSEWGLSSYEQYV.